This is a list of T cell receptor beta chains from one sample in a study of blood T cell repertoires in COVID-19. TCRdb's table, derived via immunoSEQ multiplex PCR, lists solely in-frame clones and lacks some. The data show around 75,000 clones, with more than 80% seen just once and 10% to 15% held by the top ten. Sequencing was performed on peripheral blood. The receptors stem from a man in his fifties or sixties with COVID-19, enrolled during active disease. Each CDR3 is given with its conserved first and last residue. The order of the fields is D gene, V gene, J gene, clone size, CDR3 DNA, CDR3 protein. The D gene is left open where the match is weak. Size is stated for part of the rows, as once, few or many counts, or as a class when the clone is expanded.

.	TRBV4-1	TRBJ1-2	.	TGCGCCAGCAGGCAGGGGCTTAACTATGGCTACACCTTC	CASRQGLNYGYTF
.	TRBV5-1	TRBJ2-1	.	TGCGCCAGCAGCCCGGACAGTTACAATGAGCAGTTCTTC	CASSPDSYNEQFF
.	TRBV7-9	TRBJ2-5	few	TGTGCCAGCAGATACGTCAGGGGAATGGGAGAGACCCAGTACTTC	CASRYVRGMGETQYF
.	TRBV6-2/TRBV6-3	TRBJ1-5	.	TGTGCCAGCAGTAGAACCTACAGGACAGCCTATAGCAATCAGCCCCAGCATTTT	CASSRTYRTAYSNQPQHF
.	TRBV5-1	TRBJ1-4	.	TGCGCCAGCAGCGTTGAGGAAGATAATGAAAAACTGTTTTTT	CASSVEEDNEKLFF
TRBD1	TRBV18	TRBJ1-1	.	TGTGCCAGCTCACCACAGGGGGCGCTTTCTGAAGCTTTCTTT	CASSPQGALSEAFF
.	TRBV7-8	TRBJ1-2	.	TGTGCCAGCAGCTTTAGCTCTGAAAGGGGCTACACCTTC	CASSFSSERGYTF
.	TRBV3-1/TRBV3-2	TRBJ1-2	.	TGTGCCAGCAGCCAAGAAGTAGCCGCCTATGGCTACACCTTC	CASSQEVAAYGYTF
.	TRBV7-9	TRBJ2-7	many	TGTGCCAGCAGCCGGGTTCAGAGTCTCGTCCGCGAGCAGTACTTC	CASSRVQSLVREQYF
TRBD2	TRBV7-2	TRBJ2-3	many	TGTGCCAGCAGCTCACAGACTAGCGGGGCAACAGATACGCAGTATTTT	CASSSQTSGATDTQYF
TRBD1	TRBV9	TRBJ1-2	.	TGTGCCAGCAATCTACCTAGGTCAGGGGGTAACTATGGCTACACCTTC	CASNLPRSGGNYGYTF
.	TRBV4-1	TRBJ2-7	.	TGCGCCAGCAGCCAATTCGGGTACGAGCAGTACTTC	CASSQFGYEQYF
TRBD2	TRBV5-1	TRBJ2-3	.	TGCGCCAGCAGCTTGGGCGGGACTACGACAGATACGCAGTATTTT	CASSLGGTTTDTQYF
.	TRBV7-2	TRBJ1-2	.	TGTGCCAGCAGCTTAGGACTGCAGACTTATGGCTACACCTTC	CASSLGLQTYGYTF
TRBD1	TRBV29-1	TRBJ2-5	.	TGCAGCGTTATTGGACAGGGGGCGGGGGAGACCCAGTACTTC	CSVIGQGAGETQYF
TRBD2	TRBV7-9	TRBJ2-5	.	TGTGCCAGCAGCCGGGAGGAAGAGACCCAGTACTTC	CASSREEETQYF
TRBD1	TRBV6-5	TRBJ2-4	.	TGTGCCAACGACAGGGTAAACATTCAGTACTTC	CANDRVNIQYF
TRBD1	TRBV4-1	TRBJ1-5	.	TGCGCCAGCAGCCAGGTTATTCACAGGGGTATACGATGGCCCCAGCATTTT	CASSQVIHRGIRWPQHF
.	TRBV4-1	TRBJ2-3	.	TGCGCCAGCAGCCAAGAGCAGTCAGATACGCAGTATTTT	CASSQEQSDTQYF
.	TRBV6-6	TRBJ2-3	once	TGTGCCAGCAGTCGGGACTCCGGCACAGATACGCAGTATTTT	CASSRDSGTDTQYF
TRBD1	TRBV29-1	TRBJ1-6	.	TGCAGCGTTCAGGGGGCGGATTCACCCCTCCACTTT	CSVQGADSPLHF
TRBD1	TRBV6-6	TRBJ2-7	.	TGTGCCACCTACTCCCGGGACAGGGGAGTGTACGAGCAGTACTTC	CATYSRDRGVYEQYF
TRBD1	TRBV13	TRBJ1-1	.	TGTGCCAGCAGCGGGACCTTATCGGGACAGGGGGCCACTGAAGCTTTCTTT	CASSGTLSGQGATEAFF
TRBD1	TRBV19	TRBJ2-2	.	TGTGCCAGTACCAATAGACAGGGGGCGCGGACCGGGGAGCTGTTTTTT	CASTNRQGARTGELFF
.	TRBV13	TRBJ1-1	few	TGTGCCAGCAGCCCTAGAGGTAGTGCACCGAACACTGAAGCTTTCTTT	CASSPRGSAPNTEAFF
.	TRBV6-5	TRBJ2-7	.	TGTGCAACCACCGGGACATACTACTACGAGCAGTACTTC	CATTGTYYYEQYF
TRBD2	TRBV24-1	TRBJ2-1	.	TGTGCCACCAGTGACCCGACTAGCGGGGCGGGTAATGAGCAGTTCTTC	CATSDPTSGAGNEQFF
.	TRBV5-4	TRBJ1-6	.	TGTGCCAGCAGCCCTTCTGATCTATCACCCCTCCACTTT	CASSPSDLSPLHF
.	TRBV10-1	TRBJ2-1	.	TGCGCCAGCAGTGAGTCAATGGGGACACCCGGGGCAGACAATGAGCAGTTCTTC	CASSESMGTPGADNEQFF